One and the same sample provided the 10 T cell receptor beta chains below, sequenced in a study of metastatic and nonmetastatic thyroid tumors. Patients underwent thyroid surgery, and none had received any treatment before it. TCRdb re-processed the PCR reads through MiXCR. The data show tens of thousands of clones, about a sixth seen once. Sample: blood. All receptors derive from a female donor with papillary thyroid cancer or a benign thyroid nodule (not recorded which). Some clones in this sample may be carry-over from other donors' samples.

This clone was seen repeatedly, ten times or more. Here the CDR3 DNA reads TGTGCCAGCAGCTTTGGGGGTCTGACTGAAGCTTTCTTT. Its translation: CASSFGGLTEAFF. This chain links TRBV5-8 with TRBJ1-1; possibly TRBD1 for D (5 bases). The germline V and J ends were trimmed by 2 bases and 5 bases, with 10 bases remaining between them. The germline gives CDR1 SGHTS, CDR2 YDEGEE. The CDR3 spans 13 residues.

This clone was counted at least ten times. The CDR3 loop is CSVDRRRGTEAFF. In DNA form, the CDR3 reads TGCAGCGTAGACAGGCGGCGGGGCACTGAAGCTTTCTTT. V gene TRBV20-1 combines with J gene TRBJ1-1, with a weak D call TRBD1 (6 bases). Germline lookup yields CDR1 DFQATT and CDR2 SNEGSKA (reference sequence). This CDR3 has 13 residues.

There are many counts of this clone. This chain's CDR3 is CASSFPTSGPNEQFF. The CDR3 coding sequence is TGTGCCAGCAGCTTTCCGACTAGCGGGCCTAATGAGCAGTTCTTC. J is TRBJ2-1 and V is TRBV11-2; 10 bases are a match to TRBD2. This CDR3 has 15 amino acids. The germline CDR1 and CDR2 sequences are SGHAT and FQNNGV. With V trimmed by 3 bases and J by 7 bases, 6 bases remained unmatched.

In this sample, this clone turned up many times. The chain employs TRBV29-1 and TRBJ2-5; the match to TRBD2 covers 7 bases. This CDR3 contains 15 residues. Per the germline V gene, CDR1 is SQVTM and CDR2 is ANQGSEA. V trimming: 6 bases; J trimming: 5 bases; junction bases outside the gene matches: 15. The CDR3 DNA reads TGCAGCGTGACCTATGGGGTGGGGGAGGGGGAGACCCAGTACTTC. This translates into CSVTYGVGEGETQYF.

By its share, this clone is medium-sized. The chain links TRBV5-1 to TRBJ2-7; 7 nucleotides agree with TRBD1. The germline CDR1 and CDR2 sequences are SGHRS and YFSETQ. The CDR3 has 15 amino acids. Unmatched junction bases numbered 7, after V lost 0 bases and J lost 4 bases. This chain's CDR3 is CASSLGGGSSYEQYF. CDR3 in DNA: TGCGCCAGCAGCTTGGGAGGGGGCTCATCGTACGAGCAGTACTTC.

This clone was counted many times. The chain is built from TRBV19 and TRBJ2-7; no clear D. V lost 4 bases to trimming and J lost 0 bases, with 16 bases between them. This CDR3 is 16 amino acids long. Looked up from germline, CDR1 is LNHDA and CDR2 is SQIVND (reference sequence). Here the CDR3 DNA reads TGTGCCAGTAGTACCATGACGACTTCTAGCTCCTACGAGCAGTACTTC. Its translation: CASSTMTTSSSYEQYF.

About this clone itself: The junction departs from the called germline gene at one end, perhaps through a read error. CDR3 in amino acids: CASWGAYYNEQLF. As DNA, the CDR3 is TGTGCCAGCTGGGGGGCATACTACAATGAGCAGCTCTTC. The chain couples TRBV12-3 or TRBV12-4 to TRBJ2-1, with D perhaps matching TRBD1 or TRBD2 (6 bases each). This CDR3 has 13 amino acids.

Notes on this clone: At one boundary the junction diverges from the germline segment, which might be a read error. This chain links TRBV28 with TRBJ1-1, with no clear D. The CDR3 loop spans 14 amino acids. Germline CDR1 is MDHEN and CDR2 is SYDVKM. The CDR3 loop is CASNNFQCNTVAFF. CDR3 sequence (DNA): TGTGCCAGCAATAACTTTCAGTGTAACACTGTAGCTTTCTTT.

This clone came up many times. The J gene is TRBJ1-3, the V gene TRBV12-3 or TRBV12-4; D gene unclear. V was shortened by 5 bases and J by 0 bases, with 11 bases between the two germline ends. The CDR3 is 15 residues long. CDR3 region: CASSLRRDSGNTIYF. The CDR3 nucleotides are TGTGCCAGCAGTCTAAGGAGGGACTCTGGAAACACCATATATTTT.

The sample holds many counts of this clone. Written as DNA, the CDR3 is TGTGCCTGCAAAAGAGGCTCCTACAATGAGCAGTTCTTC. The encoded protein is CACKRGSYNEQFF. The chain combines TRBV30 with TRBJ2-1; no reliable D call. The V gene's germline CDR1 is GTSNPN and CDR2 SVGIG (reference sequence). V was shortened by 6 bases and J by 0 bases, with 9 bases between the two germline ends. The CDR3 is 13 residues long.